The clone carrying this T cell receptor beta chain has at least ten counts. Its antigen is still unknown. Regarding time point: sample taken at primary tumor resection. Whole RNA from tumor, nontumor lung or frozen PBMC was sequenced unsorted. One entry per CDR3 protein results from TCRdb running MiXCR on the 5' RACE reads. Among around 11,000 distinct CDR3 sequences, approximately 8% were seen once, and the ten largest hold about 22%. The sample comes from a study of spatial heterogeneity in lung cancer. CDR3 length: 11 amino acids. Between the trimmed V and J ends, which lost 6 bases and 1 base, there was a span of 4 bases. The study's findings and limits: Tracking of tumor mutation counts was seen in expanded intratumoral alpha and beta TCR counts.

This sample comprised lung tumor tissue, obtained at surgery. The chain couples TRBV12-3 or TRBV12-4 to TRBJ2-7; D is unclear. The receptor was derived from a female donor with early-stage non-small cell lung cancer. This CDR3 is CASSPSYEQYF. The DNA of the CDR3 is TGTGCCAGCAGCCCATCCTACGAGCAGTACTTC.